These 23 T cell receptor beta chains were sequenced from one sample in a study of blood T cells in healthy people across ages. PCR was performed a second time for about 7 to 12 cycles using a sample-barcoded 5' primer and a J-beta primer mix. TCRdb re-called the 5' RACE reads through MiXCR, storing one row per CDR3 protein. The sample records some 1.7 million distinct CDR3 sequences, over 25% being singletons. The sequencing input was blood. The source is a woman in her 30s in good health.

This clonotype was recorded a few times. This chain joins TRBV7-2 and TRBJ1-6, with D unresolved. The CDR3 has 14 amino acids. The V and J ends lost 5 bases and 4 bases respectively, with 9 bases between them. Germline CDR1 SGHTA, CDR2 FQGNSA. CDR3 protein: CASSPGMYNSPLHF. Written as DNA, the CDR3 is TGTGCCAGCAGCCCGGGGATGTATAATTCACCCCTCCACTTT.

The V gene is TRBV5-1, the J gene TRBJ2-1; D could derive from TRBD1 or TRBD2 (5 bases each). The J call is doubtful: the DNA matches TRBJ2-7 better. The CDR3 contains 13 residues. Germline assignment: CDR1 SGHRS and CDR2 YFSETQ. Written as DNA, the CDR3 is TGCGCCAGCAGCTTGGGAGGGGAGCATGAGCAGTACTTC. The encoded protein is CASSLGGEHEQYF.

The rearrangement uses TRBV28 and TRBJ2-5; 7 bases are a match to TRBD2. Trimming removed 3 bases from V and 0 bases from J; junction bases left unmatched: 7. CDR1 is MDHEN, CDR2 SYDVKM, per germline. The CDR3 extends over 16 amino acids. The CDR3 nucleotides are TGTGCCAGCAGTTTCTTCGGGGGGTCCGACCAAGAGACCCAGTACTTC. As protein: CASSFFGGSDQETQYF.

This clonotype was counted a few times. The rearrangement uses TRBV20-1 and TRBJ2-1; D is tentatively TRBD1 or TRBD2 (6 bases each). Per the germline V gene, CDR1 is DFQATT and CDR2 is SNEGSKA (reference sequence). This CDR3 has 15 residues. V lost 1 base and J lost 0, with 10 bases in between. The CDR3 coding sequence is TGCAGTGCTAGAGGGGGGGCGAGCTCCTACAATGAGCAGTTCTTC. It specifies CSARGGASSYNEQFF.

About this clonotype itself: It may be a read error: a sequence one base away is much more abundant. CDR3 residues: CSVEAPGGTDTQYF. CDR3 nucleotides: TGCAGCGTTGAGGCCCCAGGTGGTACAGATACGCAGTATTTT. The chain couples TRBV29-1 to TRBJ2-3; no firm D call. Trimming took 3 bases from V and 3 from J, leaving 13 bases between them. The germline CDR1 and CDR2 sequences are SQVTM and ANQGSEA. The CDR3 spans 14 residues.

This chain links TRBV14 with TRBJ2-1, with D perhaps TRBD2 (6 bases). CDR3 length: 16 amino acids. The V end lost 0 bases, the J end lost 12 bases, and 21 bases lay between the germline ends. Looked up from germline, CDR1 is SGHDN and CDR2 is FVKESK. The DNA for the CDR3 is TGTGCCAGCAGCCAAGATCACGGGCTAGCGCCGCGGGGGCAGTTCTTC. Protein sequence: CASSQDHGLAPRGQFF.

This clonotype was counted ten times or more. This chain links TRBV6-5 with TRBJ2-1, with 9 bases aligning to TRBD2. The V gene's germline CDR1 is MNHEY and CDR2 SVGAGI. V trimming: 4 bases; J trimming: 1 base; junction bases outside the gene matches: 5. The CDR3 runs 16 residues. CDR3 sequence (DNA): TGTGCCAGCAGTTTGCGGGGGGGAGGTTCCTACAATGAGCAGTTCTTC. Protein: CASSLRGGGSYNEQFF.

This chain uses TRBV3-1 with TRBJ2-2, with TRBD2 matching over 10 bases. The CDR3 spans 18 residues. The V gene's germline CDR1 is LGHDT and CDR2 YNNKEL (reference sequence). Trimming cost V 4 bases and J 0 bases; bases outside gene matches: 8. Here the CDR3 DNA reads TGTGCCAGCAGCCCATCTAGCGGGAGAAGCACGAACACCGGGGAGCTGTTTTTT. Translated, it gives CASSPSSGRSTNTGELFF.

With regard to this clonotype: An end of the junction differs from the germline gene, which may be a read error. This chain joins TRBV13 and TRBJ2-7; a possible D gene is TRBD1 (6 bases). This CDR3 has 12 residues. Germline CDR1 and CDR2: PRHDT and FYEKMQ (reference sequence). This CDR3 is CTSSLGQNEQYF. The CDR3 DNA sequence: TGTACCAGCAGCTTAGGACAGAACGAGCAGTACTTC.

This rearrangement joins TRBV4-2 to TRBJ2-7, with D perhaps matching TRBD2 (6 bases). The CDR3 sequence is 15 residues long. V lost 5 bases, J lost 2 bases, and 16 bases lay in between. The germline V gene encodes CDR1 LGHNA and CDR2 YNFKEQ. The CDR3 DNA reads as TGTGCCAGCAGCTTCTTGGCGGGGAGCCCCTACGAGCAGTACTTC. It is translated as CASSFLAGSPYEQYF.

J is TRBJ2-2 and V is TRBV7-3; 9 bases are shared with TRBD1. Unmatched junction bases numbered 10, after V lost 4 bases and J lost 7 bases. The germline CDR1 and CDR2 sequences are SGHTA and FQGTGA. This CDR3 is built from 16 residues. The CDR3 here is CASSSPGTGKSGELFF. In nucleotides, the CDR3 is TGTGCCAGCAGCTCCCCCGGGACAGGGAAGAGCGGGGAGCTGTTTTTT.

This clonotype was found a few times. The V and J genes are TRBV5-1 and TRBJ2-3; D is possibly TRBD2 (6 bases). Germline CDR1 SGHRS, CDR2 YFSETQ. This CDR3 spans 16 amino acids. Trimming took 8 bases from V and 5 from J, leaving 24 bases between them. CDR3 residues: CASSSGTGEYGDTQYF. The DNA for the CDR3 is TGCGCCAGTAGTTCCGGGACGGGAGAATATGGAGATACGCAGTATTTT.

Of note for this clonotype: The junction and the germline gene differ at one end; a read error may be behind it. This chain uses TRBV27 with TRBJ2-6; D is perhaps TRBD1 (5 bases). From germline, CDR1 is MNHEY and CDR2 SMNVEV (reference sequence). This CDR3 region has 16 residues. CDR3 DNA sequence: TGTGCTAGCAGTCTTAGACGGGTCTCTGGGGCCGACGTCCTGACTTTC. This gives the protein CASSLRRVSGADVLTF.

The table lists this clonotype with a few counts. The CDR3 loop reads CASSSTEDYEQYF. As DNA, the CDR3 is TGTGCCAGCAGCTCGACTGAAGACTACGAGCAGTACTTC. This sequence joins TRBV7-9 and TRBJ2-7; D remains ambiguous. The germline gives CDR1 SEHNR, CDR2 FQNEAQ (reference sequence). This CDR3 contains 13 residues. Trimming removed 4 bases from V and 3 bases from J, with 10 bases in between.

This clonotype was detected many times. This rearrangement joins TRBV7-2 to TRBJ2-5; D not certain. CDR1 SGHTA and CDR2 FQGNSA come from the germline V gene. The CDR3 sequence is 14 residues long. V lost 5 bases and J 4 bases, leaving 14 bases between the germline ends. The CDR3 loop reads CASSPAGPRETQYF. CDR3 coding DNA: TGTGCCAGCAGCCCCGCCGGACCCCGAGAGACCCAGTACTTC.

The V gene is TRBV30, the J gene TRBJ2-5; no firm D call. The CDR3 totals 12 residues. The ends were cut back, 5 bases at V and 2 bases at J, with 9 bases in the middle. Germline V CDR1 and CDR2: GTSNPN, SVGIG (reference sequence). DNA for the CDR3: TGTGCCTGGGAGAGGATGCAAGAGACCCAGTACTTC. This translates into CAWERMQETQYF. The complete variable domain, with remaining parts taken from reference TRBV30 and TRBJ2-5, reads SQTIHQWPATLVQPVGSPLSLECTVEGTSNPNLYWYRQAAGRGLQLLFYSVGIGQISSEVPQNLSASRPQDRQFILSSKKLLLSDSGFYLCAWERMQETQYFGPGTRLLVL.

The rearrangement joins TRBV9 to TRBJ2-1; 10 positions match TRBD2. The V gene's germline CDR1 is SGDLS and CDR2 YYNGEE. The CDR3 has 15 amino acids. V dropped 3 bases and J dropped 7; count of bases not matched to a gene: 7. The CDR3 coding sequence is TGTGCCAGCAGCGCGGGGGGGACTAGCGTAAATGAGCAGTTCTTC. It is translated as CASSAGGTSVNEQFF.

The sample holds a few counts of this clonotype. This chain joins TRBV10-3 and TRBJ1-2; D may be TRBD1 (6 bases). The ends were cut back, 5 bases at V and 8 bases at J, with 12 bases in the middle. Germline-derived CDR1 and CDR2 are ENHRY and SYGVKD. CDR3 length: 12 residues. The CDR3 is CAISWDTQGYTF. DNA of the CDR3: TGTGCCATCAGTTGGGACACCCAGGGCTACACCTTC.

The table lists this clonotype with many counts. The chain is built from TRBV7-6 and TRBJ2-7; TRBD1 matches at 7 bases. CDR3 size: 15 residues. CDR1 is SGHVS, CDR2 FNYEAQ, per germline. Trimming removed 5 bases from V and 2 bases from J; junction bases left unmatched: 9. The CDR3 sequence: CASSSYRGSTYEQYF. The CDR3 region has the DNA TGTGCCAGCAGCAGCTACAGGGGCAGCACCTACGAGCAGTACTTC.

This clonotype has only a few counts. A read error may account for a junction end that differs from germline. The CDR3 bases are TGTGCCAGCAGACTGAACCGGGACAGGGGATCCTATAATTCACACCTCCACTTT. Amino acid sequence: CASRLNRDRGSYNSHLHF. The chain joins TRBV14 to TRBJ1-6; 10 bases match TRBD1. The CDR3 runs 18 residues. Germline V gene sequence: CDR1 SGHDN, CDR2 FVKESK.

Comment on this clonotype: This clone may be a read error of a much larger clone one base away. V usage is TRBV4-2 and J usage is TRBJ2-1; perhaps TRBD1 as D (5 bases). Germline loops: CDR1 LGHNA, CDR2 YNFKEQ. The CDR3 totals 12 residues. CDR3 residues: CVSSQPQGEQFF. In DNA form, the CDR3 reads TGTGTCAGCAGCCAGCCCCAGGGTGAGCAGTTCTTC.

DNA of the CDR3: TGCGCCAGCAGCGGGGGGGCAGGCAAGCAGTTCTTC. It codes for CASSGGAGKQFF. The V gene is TRBV5-1, the J gene TRBJ2-1; TRBD2 is a possible D gene (7 bases). V lost 4 bases and J 11 bases, leaving 13 bases between the germline ends. Per the germline V gene, CDR1 is SGHRS and CDR2 is YFSETQ. The CDR3 is 12 amino acids.

With regard to this clonotype: The junction and the germline gene differ at one end; a read error may be behind it. The V and J genes are TRBV6-6 and TRBJ1-1; TRBD1 might be the D (5 bases). Germline V gene data show CDR1 as MNHNY and CDR2 as SVGAGI (reference sequence). This CDR3 is 13 amino acids long. The CDR3 is CAIGPRGNAEAFF. The DNA for the CDR3 is TGTGCCATTGGGCCCCGGGGGAACGCTGAAGCTTTCTTT.